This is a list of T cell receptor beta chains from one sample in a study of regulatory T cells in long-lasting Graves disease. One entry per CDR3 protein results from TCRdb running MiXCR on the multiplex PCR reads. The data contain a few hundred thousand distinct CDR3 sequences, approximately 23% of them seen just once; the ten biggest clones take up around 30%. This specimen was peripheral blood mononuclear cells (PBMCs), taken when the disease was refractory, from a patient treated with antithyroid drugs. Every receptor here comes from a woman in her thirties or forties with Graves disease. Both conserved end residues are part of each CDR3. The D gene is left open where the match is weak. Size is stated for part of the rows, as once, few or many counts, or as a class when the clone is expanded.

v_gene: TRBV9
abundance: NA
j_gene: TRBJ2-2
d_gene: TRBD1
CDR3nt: TGTGCCAGCAGCGTAGAGGGACAGAGGACCGGGGAGCTGTTTTTT
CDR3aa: CASSVEGQRTGELFF

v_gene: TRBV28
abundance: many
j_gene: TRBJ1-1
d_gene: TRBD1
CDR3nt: TGTGCCAGCAGGAAACCCGGGACAGGGAACACTGAAGCTTTCTTT
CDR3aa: CASRKPGTGNTEAFF

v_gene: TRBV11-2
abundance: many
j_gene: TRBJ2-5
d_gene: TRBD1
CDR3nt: TGTGCCAGCAGCCCCAGACGGGACAGGGGAGAGACCCAGTACTTC
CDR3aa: CASSPRRDRGETQYF

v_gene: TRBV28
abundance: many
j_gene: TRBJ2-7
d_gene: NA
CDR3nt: TGTGCCAGCAGCTTTACGAGCTCCTACGAGCAGTACTTC
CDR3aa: CASSFTSSYEQYF

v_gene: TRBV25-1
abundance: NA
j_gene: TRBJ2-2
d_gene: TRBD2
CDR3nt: TGTGCCAGCAGTGACTGGACTAGCGGGAGAACGAACACCGGGGAGCTGTTTTTT
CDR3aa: CASSDWTSGRTNTGELFF

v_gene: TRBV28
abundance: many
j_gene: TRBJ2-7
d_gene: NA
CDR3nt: TGTGCCAGCAGCTGTCGGGACCGGTTTTGCGAGCAGTACTTC
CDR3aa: CASSCRDRFCEQYF

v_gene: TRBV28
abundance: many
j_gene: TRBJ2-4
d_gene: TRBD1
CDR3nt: TGTGCCAGCAGATCACCCTTAACAGGGGGGCTAAAAAACATTCAGTACTTC
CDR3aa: CASRSPLTGGLKNIQYF

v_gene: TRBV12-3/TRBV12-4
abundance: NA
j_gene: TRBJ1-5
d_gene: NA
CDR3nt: TGTGCCAGCAGTTTAGATTTAGGGAGGCCCCAGCATTTT
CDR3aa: CASSLDLGRPQHF

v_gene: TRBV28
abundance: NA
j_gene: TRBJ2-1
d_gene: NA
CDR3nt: TGTGCCAGCAGTCTAATCGGCGGGCCAGGTAATGAGCAGTTCTTC
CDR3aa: CASSLIGGPGNEQFF

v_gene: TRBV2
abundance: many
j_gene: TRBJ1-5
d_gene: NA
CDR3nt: TGTGCCAGCACTAGTGACCGGAATCAGCCCCAGCATTTT
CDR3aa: CASTSDRNQPQHF

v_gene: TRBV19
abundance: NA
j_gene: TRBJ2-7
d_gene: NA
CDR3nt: TGTGCCAGCAGTTACTCGAGGGCCTACGAGCAGTACTTC
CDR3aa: CASSYSRAYEQYF

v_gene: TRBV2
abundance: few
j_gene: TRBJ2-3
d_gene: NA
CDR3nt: TGTGCCAGCTTTGGCGGAAACACAGATACGCAGTATTTT
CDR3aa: CASFGGNTDTQYF

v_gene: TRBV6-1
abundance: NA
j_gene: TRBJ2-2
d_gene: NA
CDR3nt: TGTGCCAGCAGTGGGCCGGCCGGGGAGCTGTTTTTT
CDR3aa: CASSGPAGELFF

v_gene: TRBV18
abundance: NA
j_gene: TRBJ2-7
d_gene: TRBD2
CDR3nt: TGTGCCAGCTCACGCCCTAGCGGGAGTGGGTACGAGCAGTACTTC
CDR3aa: CASSRPSGSGYEQYF

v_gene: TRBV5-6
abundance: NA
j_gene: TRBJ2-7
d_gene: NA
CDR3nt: TGTGCCAGCAGCTTGCAAATGACAGACGGCCTCTACGAGCAGTACTTC
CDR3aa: CASSLQMTDGLYEQYF

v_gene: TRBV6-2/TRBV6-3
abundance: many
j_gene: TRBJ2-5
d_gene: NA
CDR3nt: TGTGCCAGCAGTTACTCGAAAGGGTCTACTCGGGGCCAAGAGACCCAGTACTTC
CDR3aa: CASSYSKGSTRGQETQYF

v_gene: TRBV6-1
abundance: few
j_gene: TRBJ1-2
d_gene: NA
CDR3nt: TGTGCCAGCAGTGACAGGTTTAACTATGGCTACACCTTC
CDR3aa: CASSDRFNYGYTF

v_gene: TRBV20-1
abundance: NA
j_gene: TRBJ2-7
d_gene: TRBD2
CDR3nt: TGCAGTGCTAGCGTTAGCGGGCCGGCCCACGAGCAGTACTTC
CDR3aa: CSASVSGPAHEQYF

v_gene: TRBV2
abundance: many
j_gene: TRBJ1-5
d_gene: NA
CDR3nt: TGTGCCAGCAGAGCAAGGGGCAATCAGCCCCAGCATTTT
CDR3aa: CASRARGNQPQHF

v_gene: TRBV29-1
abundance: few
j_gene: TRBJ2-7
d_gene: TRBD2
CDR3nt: TGCAGCGTTGAGGGGACTAGCGGGAGGAATTCCTACGAGCAGTACTTC
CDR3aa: CSVEGTSGRNSYEQYF

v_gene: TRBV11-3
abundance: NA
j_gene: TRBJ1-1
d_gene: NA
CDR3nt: TGTGCCAGCAGCTTACTTTTGGATAGCCAAGCTTTCTTT
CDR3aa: CASSLLLDSQAFF

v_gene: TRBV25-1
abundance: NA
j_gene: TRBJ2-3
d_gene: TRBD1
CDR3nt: TGTGCCAGCAGTGAGGGACAGGGTAGTGATACGCAGTATTTT
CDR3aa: CASSEGQGSDTQYF

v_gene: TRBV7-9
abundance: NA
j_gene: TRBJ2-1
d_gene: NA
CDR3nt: TGTGCCAGCAGCTTAGCGGCTAGCCCCAATGAGCAGTTCTTC
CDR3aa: CASSLAASPNEQFF

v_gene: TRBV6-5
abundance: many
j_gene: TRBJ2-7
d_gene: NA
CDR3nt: TGTGCCAGCAGTTACTCGATGGTGAGGGCGTCCTACGAGCAGTACTTC
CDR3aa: CASSYSMVRASYEQYF

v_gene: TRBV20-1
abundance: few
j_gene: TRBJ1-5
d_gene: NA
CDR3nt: TGCAGTGCTCGGGAGGGGGGATATAGCAATCAGCCCCAGCATTTT
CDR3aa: CSAREGGYSNQPQHF

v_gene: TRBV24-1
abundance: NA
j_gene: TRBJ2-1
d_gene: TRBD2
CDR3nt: TGTGCCACCAGTGGTCTGACTAGCGGGAGAAACTACAATGAGCAGTTCTTC
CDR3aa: CATSGLTSGRNYNEQFF

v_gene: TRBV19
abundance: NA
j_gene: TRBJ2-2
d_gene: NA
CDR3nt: TGTGCCAGTAGGAGAACCAGGACGGGCGGGGAGCTGTTTTTT
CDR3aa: CASRRTRTGGELFF

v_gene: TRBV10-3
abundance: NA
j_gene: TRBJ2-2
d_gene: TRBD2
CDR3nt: TGTGCCATCAGTGACCTAGCTAGCGGGGAAACCGGGGAGCTGTTTTTT
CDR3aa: CAISDLASGETGELFF

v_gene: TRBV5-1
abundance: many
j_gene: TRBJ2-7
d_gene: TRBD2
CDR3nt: TGCGCCAGCAGCGTCCTAGCGGACTCCTACGAGCAGTACTTC
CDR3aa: CASSVLADSYEQYF

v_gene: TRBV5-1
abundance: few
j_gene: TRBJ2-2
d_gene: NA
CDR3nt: TGCGCCAGCAGCTTGGCGTCAGGGGACACCGGGGAGCTGTTTTTT
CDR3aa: CASSLASGDTGELFF

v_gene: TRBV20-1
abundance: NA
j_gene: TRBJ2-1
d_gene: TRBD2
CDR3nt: TGCAGTCCCTACCCTAGCGGGACCTACAATGAGCAGTTCTTC
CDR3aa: CSPYPSGTYNEQFF

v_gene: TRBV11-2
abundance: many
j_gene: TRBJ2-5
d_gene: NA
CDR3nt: TGTGCCAGCAGCTTAGGGAGGGGGCGCAACCAAGAGACCCAGTACTTC
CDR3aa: CASSLGRGRNQETQYF

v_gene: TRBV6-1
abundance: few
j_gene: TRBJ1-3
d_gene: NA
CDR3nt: TGTGCCAGCAGTAGACAGGCCGGGAGGGACACCATATATTTT
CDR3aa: CASSRQAGRDTIYF

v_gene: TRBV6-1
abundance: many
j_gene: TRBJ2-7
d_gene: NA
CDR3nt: TGTGCCAGCTACTCCTCATGGACGCACTACGAGCAGTACTTC
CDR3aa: CASYSSWTHYEQYF

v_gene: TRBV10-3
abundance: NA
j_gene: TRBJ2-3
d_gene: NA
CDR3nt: TGTGCCATCGCCCGGGACCACACAGATACGCAGTATTTT
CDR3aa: CAIARDHTDTQYF

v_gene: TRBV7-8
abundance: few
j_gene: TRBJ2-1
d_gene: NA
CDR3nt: TGTGCCAGCAGCTTATTGGGACACAATGAGCAGTTCTTC
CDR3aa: CASSLLGHNEQFF

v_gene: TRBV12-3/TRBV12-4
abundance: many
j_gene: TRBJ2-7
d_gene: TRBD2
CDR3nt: TGTGCCAGCAGACTGACTAGCGGGCGATCAGAGCAGTACTTC
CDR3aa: CASRLTSGRSEQYF

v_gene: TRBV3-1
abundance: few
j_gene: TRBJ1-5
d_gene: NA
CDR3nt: TGTGCCAGCAGCCAAGGGAGGGGCAATCAGCCCCAGCATTTT
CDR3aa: CASSQGRGNQPQHF

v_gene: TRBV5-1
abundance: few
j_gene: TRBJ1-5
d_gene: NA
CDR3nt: TGCGCCAGCGGGGAGGGTGTGAGCAATCAGCCCCAGCATTTT
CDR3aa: CASGEGVSNQPQHF

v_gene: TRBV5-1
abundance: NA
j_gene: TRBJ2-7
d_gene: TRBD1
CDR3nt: TGCGCCAGCAGCGTCTGGACAGGGGGCGAGCAGTACTTC
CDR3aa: CASSVWTGGEQYF

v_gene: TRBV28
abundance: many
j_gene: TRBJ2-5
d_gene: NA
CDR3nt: TGTGCCAGCAGTATCCTAGAGTCCCAAGAGACCCAGTACTTC
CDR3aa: CASSILESQETQYF

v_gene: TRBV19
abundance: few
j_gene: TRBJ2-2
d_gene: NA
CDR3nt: TGTGCCAGTAGTATCCCCCTCAATTATTTCACCGGGGAGCTGTTTTTT
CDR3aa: CASSIPLNYFTGELFF

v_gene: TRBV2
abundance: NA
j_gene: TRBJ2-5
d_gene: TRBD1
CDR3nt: TGTGCCAGCAGTCAGGACAGGGGAGAGACCCAGTACTTC
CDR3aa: CASSQDRGETQYF

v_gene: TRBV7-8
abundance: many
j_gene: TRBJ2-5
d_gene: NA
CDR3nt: TGTGCCAGCAGCTTAGCCCCAGGGAAAGAGACCCAGTACTTC
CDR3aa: CASSLAPGKETQYF

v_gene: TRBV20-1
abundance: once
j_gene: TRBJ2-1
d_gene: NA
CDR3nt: TGCAGTGCTAGTAAACGGGACAATGAGCAGTTCTTC
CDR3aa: CSASKRDNEQFF

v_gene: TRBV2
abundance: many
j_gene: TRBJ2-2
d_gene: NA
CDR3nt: TGTGCCAGCAGCGACGAGACTATGACCGGGGAGCTGTTTTTT
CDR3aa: CASSDETMTGELFF

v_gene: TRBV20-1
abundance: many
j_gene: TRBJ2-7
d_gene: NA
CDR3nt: TGCAGTGCTAGTATGCCTTTCAAAGGTTTAACCTACGAGCAGTACTTC
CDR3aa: CSASMPFKGLTYEQYF

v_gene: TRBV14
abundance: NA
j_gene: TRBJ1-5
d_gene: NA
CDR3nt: TGTGCCAGCAGTACCTGGCCCCAGCATTTT
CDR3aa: CASSTWPQHF

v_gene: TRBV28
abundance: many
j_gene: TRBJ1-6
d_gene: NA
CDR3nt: TGTGCCAGCAGTCGGGGGGAGTCACCCCTCCACTTT
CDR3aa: CASSRGESPLHF

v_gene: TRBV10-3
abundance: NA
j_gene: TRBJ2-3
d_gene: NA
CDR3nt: TGTGCCATCAGAAGCGTTAGCACAGATACGCAGTATTTT
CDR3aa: CAIRSVSTDTQYF

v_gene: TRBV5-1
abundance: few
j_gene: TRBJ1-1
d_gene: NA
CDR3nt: TGCGCCAGCAGCATCAAATACCAGGACATGAACACTGAAGCTTTCTTT
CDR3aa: CASSIKYQDMNTEAFF

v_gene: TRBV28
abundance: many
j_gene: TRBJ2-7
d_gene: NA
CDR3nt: TGTGCCAGCAGTTTAAGGAACTACGAGCAGTACTTC
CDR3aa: CASSLRNYEQYF

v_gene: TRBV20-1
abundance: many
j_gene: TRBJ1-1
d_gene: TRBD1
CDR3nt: TGCAGTGCTAGAGATGAGACACACAGGGGATTGGGCGCTTTCTTT
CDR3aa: CSARDETHRGLGAFF

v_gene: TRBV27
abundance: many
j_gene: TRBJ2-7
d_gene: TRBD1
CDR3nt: TGTGCCAGCAGTTTATGGGGACAGGGGCCCACCTACGAGCAGTACTTC
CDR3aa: CASSLWGQGPTYEQYF

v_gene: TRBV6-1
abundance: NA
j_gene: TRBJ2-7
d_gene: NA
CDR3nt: TGTGCCAGCCCTTCAACGGGCTACGAGCAGTACTTC
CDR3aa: CASPSTGYEQYF